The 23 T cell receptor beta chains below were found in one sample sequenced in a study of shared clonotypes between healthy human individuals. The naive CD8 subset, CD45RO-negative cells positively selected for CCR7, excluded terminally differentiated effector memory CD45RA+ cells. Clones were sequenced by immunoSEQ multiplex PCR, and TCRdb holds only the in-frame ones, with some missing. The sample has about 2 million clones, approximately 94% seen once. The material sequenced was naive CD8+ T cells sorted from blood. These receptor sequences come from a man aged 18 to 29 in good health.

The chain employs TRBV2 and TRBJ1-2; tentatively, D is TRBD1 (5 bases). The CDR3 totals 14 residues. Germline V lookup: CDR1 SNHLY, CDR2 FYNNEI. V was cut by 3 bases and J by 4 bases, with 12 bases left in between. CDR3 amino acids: CASSDPGDGYGYTF. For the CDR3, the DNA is TGTGCCAGCAGTGATCCGGGGGACGGCTATGGCTACACCTTC.

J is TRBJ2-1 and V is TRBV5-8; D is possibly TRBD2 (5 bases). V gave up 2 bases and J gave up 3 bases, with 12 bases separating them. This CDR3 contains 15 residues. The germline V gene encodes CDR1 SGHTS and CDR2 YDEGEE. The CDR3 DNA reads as TGTGCCAGCAGCTTAGGAGGTTCGCTCTACAATGAGCAGTTCTTC. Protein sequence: CASSLGGSLYNEQFF. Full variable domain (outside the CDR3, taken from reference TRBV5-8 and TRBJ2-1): EAGVTQSPTHLIKTRGQQATLRCSPISGHTSVYWYQQALGLGLQFLLWYDEGEERNRGNFPPRFSGRQFPNYSSELNVNALELEDSALYLCASSLGGSLYNEQFFGPGTRLTVL.

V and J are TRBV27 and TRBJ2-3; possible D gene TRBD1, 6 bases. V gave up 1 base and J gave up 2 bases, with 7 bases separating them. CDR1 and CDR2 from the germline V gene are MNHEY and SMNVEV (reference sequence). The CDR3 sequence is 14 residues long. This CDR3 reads CASSLWDNTDTQYF. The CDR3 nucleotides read TGTGCCAGCAGTTTATGGGACAACACAGATACGCAGTATTTT.

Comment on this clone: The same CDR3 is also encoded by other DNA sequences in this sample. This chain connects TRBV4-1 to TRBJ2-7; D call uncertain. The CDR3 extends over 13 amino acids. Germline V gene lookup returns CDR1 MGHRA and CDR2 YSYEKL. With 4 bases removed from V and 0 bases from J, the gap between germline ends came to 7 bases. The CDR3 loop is CASSLERSYEQYF. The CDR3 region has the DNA TGCGCCAGCAGCCTGGAGCGCTCCTACGAGCAGTACTTC.

This CDR3 reads CASTGSGNSYTF. Written as DNA, the CDR3 is TGTGCCAGCACCGGGTCGGGGAATAGCTACACCTTC. This rearrangement joins TRBV7-9 to TRBJ1-2; D uncertain. The germline V and J ends were trimmed by 7 bases and 9 bases, with 15 bases remaining between them. Germline CDR1 is SEHNR and CDR2 is FQNEAQ (reference sequence). This CDR3 contains 12 residues.

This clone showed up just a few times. In DNA, the CDR3 is TGTGCCAGTAGTATTGCCAGTCAAGGGAACGAGCAGTACTTC. It is translated as CASSIASQGNEQYF. This chain uses TRBV19 with TRBJ2-7, with D hard to call. V was clipped by 3 bases and J by 5 bases, with 14 bases between them. The CDR3 contains 14 residues. The germline V gene encodes CDR1 LNHDA and CDR2 SQIVND (reference sequence).

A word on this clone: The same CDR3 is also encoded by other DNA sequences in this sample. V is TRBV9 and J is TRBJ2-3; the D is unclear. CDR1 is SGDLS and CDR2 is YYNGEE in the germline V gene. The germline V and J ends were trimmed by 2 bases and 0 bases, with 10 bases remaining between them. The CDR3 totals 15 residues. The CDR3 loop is CASSVGGSSTDTQYF. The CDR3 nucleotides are TGTGCCAGCAGCGTGGGCGGATCTAGCACAGATACGCAGTATTTT. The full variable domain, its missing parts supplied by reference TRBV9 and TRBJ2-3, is DSGVTQTPKHLITATGQRVTLRCSPRSGDLSVYWYQQSLDQGLQFLIQYYNGEERAKGNILERFSAQQFPDLHSELNLSSLELGDSALYFCASSVGGSSTDTQYFGPGTRLTVL.

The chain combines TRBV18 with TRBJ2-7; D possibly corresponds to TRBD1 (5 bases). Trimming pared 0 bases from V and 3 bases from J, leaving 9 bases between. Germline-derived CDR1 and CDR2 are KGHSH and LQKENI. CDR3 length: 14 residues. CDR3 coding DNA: TGTGCCAGCTCACCACCTGAGACAGTCTACGAGCAGTACTTC. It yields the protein CASSPPETVYEQYF.

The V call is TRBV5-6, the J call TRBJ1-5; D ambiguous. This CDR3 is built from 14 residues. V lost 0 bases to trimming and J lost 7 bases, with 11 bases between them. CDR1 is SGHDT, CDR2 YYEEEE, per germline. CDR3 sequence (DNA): TGTGCCAGCAGCTTGGGGCAGGTGGACCAGCCCCAGCATTTT. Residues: CASSLGQVDQPQHF. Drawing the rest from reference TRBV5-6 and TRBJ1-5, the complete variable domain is DAGVTQSPTHLIKTRGQQVTLRCSPKSGHDTVSWYQQALGQGPQFIFQYYEEEERQRGNFPDRFSGHQFPNYSSELNVNALLLGDSALYLCASSLGQVDQPQHFGDGTRLSIL.

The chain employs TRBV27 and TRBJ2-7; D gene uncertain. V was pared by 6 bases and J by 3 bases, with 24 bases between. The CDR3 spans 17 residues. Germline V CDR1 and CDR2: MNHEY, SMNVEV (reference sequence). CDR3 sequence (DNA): TGTGCCAGCAGCCCACTTATCGTGGAGCACAGCAACTACGAGCAGTACTTC. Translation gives CASSPLIVEHSNYEQYF.

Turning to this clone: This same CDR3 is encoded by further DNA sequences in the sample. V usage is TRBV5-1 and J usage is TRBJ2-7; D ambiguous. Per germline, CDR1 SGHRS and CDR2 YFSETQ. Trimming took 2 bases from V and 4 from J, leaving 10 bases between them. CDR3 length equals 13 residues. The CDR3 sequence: CASSFGLGYEQYF. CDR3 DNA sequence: TGCGCCAGCAGCTTTGGTTTGGGTTACGAGCAGTACTTC.

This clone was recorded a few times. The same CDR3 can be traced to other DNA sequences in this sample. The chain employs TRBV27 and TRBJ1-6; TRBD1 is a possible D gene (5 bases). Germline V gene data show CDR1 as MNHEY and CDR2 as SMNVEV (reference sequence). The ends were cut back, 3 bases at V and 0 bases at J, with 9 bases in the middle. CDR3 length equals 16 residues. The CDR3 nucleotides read TGTGCCAGCAGTTTGGGACGGAGCTCCTATAATTCACCCCTCCACTTT. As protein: CASSLGRSSYNSPLHF.

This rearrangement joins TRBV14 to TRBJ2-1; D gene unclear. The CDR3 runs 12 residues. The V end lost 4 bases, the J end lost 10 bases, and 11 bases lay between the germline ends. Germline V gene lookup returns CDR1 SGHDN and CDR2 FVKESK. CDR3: CASSLVEGEQFF. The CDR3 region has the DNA TGTGCCAGCAGCCTCGTCGAAGGGGAGCAGTTCTTC.

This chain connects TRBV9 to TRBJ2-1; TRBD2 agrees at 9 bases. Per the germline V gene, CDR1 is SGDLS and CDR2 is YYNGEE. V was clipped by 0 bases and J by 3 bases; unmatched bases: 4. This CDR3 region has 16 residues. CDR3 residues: CASSVGVAGVYNEQFF. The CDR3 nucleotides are TGTGCCAGCAGCGTAGGGGTAGCGGGAGTCTACAATGAGCAGTTCTTC.

The CDR3 protein is CASTAEQGDVEQYF. The CDR3 DNA follows: TGTGCCAGCACGGCGGAACAGGGGGACGTCGAGCAGTACTTC. V is TRBV18 and J is TRBJ2-7, with TRBD1 matching 8 bases. The ends lost 8 bases at V and 6 bases at J; junction bases unmatched: 12. Per germline, CDR1 KGHSH and CDR2 LQKENI. The CDR3 runs 14 residues.

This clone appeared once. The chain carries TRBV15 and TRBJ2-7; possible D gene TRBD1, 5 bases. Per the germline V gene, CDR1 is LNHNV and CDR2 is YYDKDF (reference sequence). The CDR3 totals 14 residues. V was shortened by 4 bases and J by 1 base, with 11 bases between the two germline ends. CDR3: CATSTGQGSYEQYF. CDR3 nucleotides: TGTGCCACCAGCACCGGGCAGGGTTCCTACGAGCAGTACTTC.

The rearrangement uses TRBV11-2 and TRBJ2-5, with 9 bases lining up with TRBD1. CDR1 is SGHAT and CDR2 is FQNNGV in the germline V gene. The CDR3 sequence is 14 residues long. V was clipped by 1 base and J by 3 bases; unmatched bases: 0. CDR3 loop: CASSLGDREETQYF. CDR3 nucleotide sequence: TGTGCCAGCAGCTTAGGGGACAGGGAAGAGACCCAGTACTTC. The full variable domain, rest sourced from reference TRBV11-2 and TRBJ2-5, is EAGVAQSPRYKIIEKRQSVAFWCNPISGHATLYWYQQILGQGPKLLIQFQNNGVVDDSQLPKDRFSAERLKGVDSTLKIQPAKLEDSAVYLCASSLGDREETQYFGPGTRLLVL.

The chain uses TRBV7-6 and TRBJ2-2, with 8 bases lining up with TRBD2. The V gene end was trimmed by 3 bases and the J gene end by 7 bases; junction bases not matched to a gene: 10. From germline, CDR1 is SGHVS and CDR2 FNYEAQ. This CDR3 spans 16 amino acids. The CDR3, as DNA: TGTGCCAGCAGCTTCAACGGGAGGGCCCAAGTCGGGGAGCTGTTTTTT. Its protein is CASSFNGRAQVGELFF.

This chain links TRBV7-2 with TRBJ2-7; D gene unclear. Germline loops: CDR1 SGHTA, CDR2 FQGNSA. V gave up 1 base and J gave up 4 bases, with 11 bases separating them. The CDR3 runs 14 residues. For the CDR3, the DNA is TGTGCCAGCAGCTTAGGGCCAGCCGCGTACGAGCAGTACTTC. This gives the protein CASSLGPAAYEQYF. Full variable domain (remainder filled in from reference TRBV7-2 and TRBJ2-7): GAGVSQSPSNKVTEKGKDVELRCDPISGHTALYWYRQSLGQGLEFLIYFQGNSAPDKSGLPSDRFSAERTGGSVSTLTIQRTQQEDSAVYLCASSLGPAAYEQYFGPGTRLTVT.

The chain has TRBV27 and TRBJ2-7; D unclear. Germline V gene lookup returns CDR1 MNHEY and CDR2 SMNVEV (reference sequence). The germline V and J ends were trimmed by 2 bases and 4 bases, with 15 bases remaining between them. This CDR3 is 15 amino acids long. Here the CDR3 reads CASSLSSSLQYEQYF. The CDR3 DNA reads TGTGCCAGCAGTTTAAGTTCCAGCCTACAGTACGAGCAGTACTTC.

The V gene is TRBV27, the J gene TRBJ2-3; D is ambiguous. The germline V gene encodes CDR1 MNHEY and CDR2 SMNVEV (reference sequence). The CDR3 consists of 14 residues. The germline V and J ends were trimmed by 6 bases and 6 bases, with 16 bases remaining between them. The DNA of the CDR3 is TGTGCCAGCAGACCACTGTTGTTGACGGATACGCAGTATTTT. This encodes CASRPLLLTDTQYF.

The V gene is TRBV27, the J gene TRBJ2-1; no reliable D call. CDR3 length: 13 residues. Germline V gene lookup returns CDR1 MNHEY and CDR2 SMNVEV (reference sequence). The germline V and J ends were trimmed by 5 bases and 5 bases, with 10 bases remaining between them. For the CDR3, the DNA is TGTGCCAGCAGTGCCGCCGCTCACAATGAGCAGTTCTTC. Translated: CASSAAAHNEQFF.

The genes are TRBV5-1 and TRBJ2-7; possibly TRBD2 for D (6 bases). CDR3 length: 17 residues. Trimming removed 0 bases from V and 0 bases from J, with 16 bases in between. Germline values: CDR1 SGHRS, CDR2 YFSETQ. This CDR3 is CASSLEAGPKASYEQYF. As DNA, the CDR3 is TGCGCCAGCAGCTTGGAGGCGGGACCCAAGGCCTCCTACGAGCAGTACTTC.